This TCR beta chain stems from a study of identical twins. Via MiXCR, TCRdb re-called the 5' RACE reads, giving one row per CDR3 protein. In the table there are roughly 540,000 distinct CDR3 sequences, 20% to 25% of which are singletons. Germline V gene data show CDR1 as LGHNA and CDR2 as YSLEER. The ends were cut back, 1 base at V and 6 bases at J, with 10 bases in the middle. The CDR3 sequence is 14 residues long. The sample also formed part of further work on T cells expressing NK-cell markers.

This TCR derives from a woman between 18 and 30 years old in good health. The V gene is TRBV4-3, the J gene TRBJ2-4, with no clear D. The specimen sequenced was CD4+ T cells sorted from blood. In DNA, the CDR3 is TGCGCCAGCAGCCAAGGGGTAGCCGGAAACATTCAGTACTTC. Translating gives CASSQGVAGNIQYF.